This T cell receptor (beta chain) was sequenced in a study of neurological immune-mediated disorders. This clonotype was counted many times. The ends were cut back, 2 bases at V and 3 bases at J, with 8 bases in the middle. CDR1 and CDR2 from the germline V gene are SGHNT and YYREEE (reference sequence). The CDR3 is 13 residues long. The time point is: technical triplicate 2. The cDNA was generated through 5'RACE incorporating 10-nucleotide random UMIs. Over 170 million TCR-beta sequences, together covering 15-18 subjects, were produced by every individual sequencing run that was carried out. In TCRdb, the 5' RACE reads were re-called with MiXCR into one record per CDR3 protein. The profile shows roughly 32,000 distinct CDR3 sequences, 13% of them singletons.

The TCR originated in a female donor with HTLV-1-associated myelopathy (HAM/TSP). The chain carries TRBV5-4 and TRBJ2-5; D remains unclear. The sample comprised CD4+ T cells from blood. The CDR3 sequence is CASSFGPEETQYF. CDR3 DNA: TGTGCCAGCAGCTTTGGACCCGAAGAGACCCAGTACTTC.